The 12 T cell receptor beta chains below all came from one sample that was sequenced in a study of beta chain features in type 1 diabetes. What was sequenced were expressed TCRB transcripts, since all of the isolated RNA had been reverse transcribed. TCRdb's copy holds only in-frame clones and misses some; the assay was immunoSEQ multiplex PCR. The table has around 350,000 clones, about 12% seen once. Sequenced sample: naive CD4+ T cells from blood. These receptors were obtained from a man younger than 35 in good health.

This clone has more than one count but fewer than ten. This rearrangement joins TRBV5-5 to TRBJ2-7; D might be TRBD1 (5 bases). Trimming removed 1 base from V and 7 bases from J, with 18 bases in between. Germline CDR1 SGHKS, CDR2 YYEKEE (reference sequence). This CDR3 is 15 amino acids long. The CDR3 region has the DNA TGTGCCAGCAGCTTGCGTCGGCTGAAGGGGCTGGAGCAGTACTTC. Translated, it gives CASSLRRLKGLEQYF.

This clone was recorded a few times. The J gene is TRBJ2-7, the V gene TRBV30, with 7 bases that match TRBD1. From germline, CDR1 is GTSNPN and CDR2 SVGIG (reference sequence). The CDR3 contains 14 residues. Losses at the gene ends were 5 bases for V and 0 bases for J; bases not matched to a gene: 7. The CDR3, as DNA: TGTGCCTGGGAACCGGGACAGTTCTCCTACGAGCAGTACTTC. This gives the protein CAWEPGQFSYEQYF.

The V call is TRBV30, the J call TRBJ2-7, with 7 nucleotides matching TRBD1. Germline loops: CDR1 GTSNPN, CDR2 SVGIG (reference sequence). The CDR3 spans 13 residues. J lost 6 bases, V lost 3 bases, and 8 bases had no gene match. CDR3 sequence (DNA): TGTGCCTGGAGCGAACCGACAGGGCGCGAGCAGTACTTC. Its protein product is CAWSEPTGREQYF.

This clone has only a few counts. The genes are TRBV6-5 and TRBJ2-7, with 9 bases fitting TRBD1. The germline gives CDR1 MNHEY, CDR2 SVGAGI. The CDR3 runs 15 residues. The junction had 7 bases not matched to a gene; V was cut back by 5 bases and J by 2 bases. This chain's CDR3 is CASSTTGTGTYEQYF. Here the CDR3 DNA reads TGTGCCAGCAGTACTACCGGGACAGGGACCTACGAGCAGTACTTC.

The CDR3: CASSDSGDRPWNTEAFF. For the CDR3, the DNA is TGTGCCAGCAGTGATTCCGGGGACAGGCCGTGGAACACTGAAGCTTTCTTT. This chain links TRBV6-4 with TRBJ1-1; 8 nucleotides line up with TRBD1. Germline values: CDR1 MRHNA, CDR2 SNTAGT. Unmatched junction bases numbered 10, after V lost 3 bases and J lost 1 base. The CDR3 runs to 17 residues.

This clone has only a few counts. The CDR3 nucleotides read TGCGCCAGCAGCCCAAAGGGGTTACTTCCCGCAGATACGCAGTATTTT. Its translation is CASSPKGLLPADTQYF. The V call is TRBV4-3, the J call TRBJ2-3, with TRBD1 as a possible D gene (5 bases). V shed 4 bases and J shed 4 bases, with 18 bases lying between them. Germline CDR1 and CDR2: LGHNA and YSLEER. This CDR3 is built from 16 residues.

This clone appeared a few times. This sequence joins TRBV6-6 and TRBJ1-4; 9 nucleotides line up with TRBD1. The length of the CDR3 is 14 residues. Germline CDR1 and CDR2: MNHNY and SVGAGI (reference sequence). V shed 5 bases and J 6 bases; nucleotides not matched to a gene: 4. The chain's CDR3 is CASSRTGDDEKLFF. CDR3 nucleotide sequence: TGTGCCAGCAGTAGGACAGGGGATGATGAAAAACTGTTTTTT.

This clone came up a few times. The rearrangement links TRBV9 to TRBJ2-5; 7 bases line up with TRBD2. The germline V gene encodes CDR1 SGDLS and CDR2 YYNGEE. This CDR3 spans 14 amino acids. V was clipped by 4 bases and J by 5 bases; unmatched bases: 8. CDR3: CASSPSWGGETQYF. The CDR3 region has the DNA TGTGCCAGCAGCCCCTCCTGGGGGGGGGAGACCCAGTACTTC.

V usage is TRBV25-1 and J usage is TRBJ2-7, with TRBD1 matching over 9 bases. This CDR3 comprises 15 residues. J gave up 6 bases and V 1 base, and 7 bases lay outside the gene matches. Germline V gives CDR1 MGHDK, CDR2 SYGVNS. The CDR3 bases are TGTGCCAGCAGTGAATTTGCCGGGACAGGGTTCGAGCAGTACTTC. Amino acids: CASSEFAGTGFEQYF.

The rearrangement joins TRBV9 to TRBJ2-1, with TRBD2 matching 7 bases. V shed 0 bases, J shed 10 bases, and the junction held 10 bases outside the gene matches. The CDR3 sequence is 15 residues long. Germline CDR1 reads SGDLS; CDR2 reads YYNGEE. The CDR3 protein is CASSVEAGTQEEQFF. CDR3 DNA sequence: TGTGCCAGCAGCGTAGAAGCGGGAACGCAGGAAGAGCAGTTCTTC.

Written as DNA, the CDR3 is TGTGCCAGCAGTCGGACAGGGGGAATGGATACGCAGTATTTT. Amino acids: CASSRTGGMDTQYF. The chain joins TRBV6-5 to TRBJ2-3; 10 positions match TRBD1. Germline V gene sequence: CDR1 MNHEY, CDR2 SVGAGI. The CDR3 runs 14 residues. The trim removed 5 bases at V and 6 bases at J, leaving 5 bases unmatched.

This clone was seen a few times. The CDR3 region is CAWIIRQGYGSPEAFF. Here the CDR3 DNA reads TGTGCCTGGATAATCAGACAGGGTTACGGCTCCCCTGAAGCTTTCTTT. V gene TRBV30 combines with J gene TRBJ1-1; 7 nucleotides line up with TRBD1. CDR3 size: 16 residues. The ends lost 4 bases at V and 6 bases at J; junction bases unmatched: 17. In germline, CDR1 is GTSNPN, CDR2 SVGIG (reference sequence).